This record covers a single T cell receptor beta chain. Assay: immunoSEQ multiplex PCR; the TCRdb copy retains only in-frame clones and omits some. The table lists 30,000 to 40,000 clones, about nine tenths of them singletons. V lost 5 bases to trimming and J lost 10 bases; unmatched junction nucleotides: 6. Per the germline V gene, CDR1 is SNHLY and CDR2 is FYNNEI. The CDR3 is 12 residues long. The sample is drawn from a study of T cell changes during pregnancy in multiple sclerosis. The V call is TRBV2, the J call TRBJ1-2, with 8 nucleotides matching TRBD1. The sequencing here drew on CD4+ T cells from peripheral blood mononuclear cells, taken in the third trimester of pregnancy. This receptor was identified in a female donor in good health, enrolled as a control in a pregnancy study. This chain's CDR3 is CASSTRDRPYTF. CDR3 sequence (DNA): TGTGCCAGCAGTACCCGGGACAGGCCCTACACCTTC.